The TCR beta chain described here comes from a study of OX40 agonist ivuxolimab in advanced cancers. Across the whole study: Patients received ivuxolimab, an intravenous treatment, every 2 weeks at 0.01 to 10 mg/kg. Study-wide points: Some nonresponders likewise displayed low normalized T-cell clonal expansion. Antigen specificity of clonally expanded peripheral T cells was not established.

The CDR3 is 16 amino acids. J lost 8 bases, V lost 4 bases, and 9 bases had no gene match. Germline values: CDR1 SGDLS, CDR2 YYNGEE. A note on this clone: Its antigen is currently unknown.

Profiling relied on immunoSEQ multiplex PCR, and the TCRdb table lists in-frame clones only, not all of them. The table lists around 150,000 clones, 94% of them singletons. Blood draws occurred at baseline, cycle 4 day 1, and cycle 7 day 1. The chain couples TRBV9 to TRBJ1-4; 12 positions match TRBD1. Sequenced here: CD4+ or CD8+ T cells sorted from blood, sampled in a trial of the OX40 agonist ivuxolimab. The receptor was isolated from an adult with an advanced solid tumor such as melanoma, head and neck, liver or kidney cancer. CDR3 in amino acids: CASSPRVGTGGEKLFF. CDR3 bases: TGTGCCAGCAGCCCTAGGGTGGGGACAGGGGGCGAAAAACTGTTTTTT. Based on the CDR3 plus reference TRBV9 and TRBJ1-4, the full variable domain is DSGVTQTPKHLITATGQRVTLRCSPRSGDLSVYWYQQSLDQGLQFLIQYYNGEERAKGNILERFSAQQFPDLHSELNLSSLELGDSALYFCASSPRVGTGGEKLFFGSGTQLSVL.